These T cell receptor beta chains were read from a single sample in a study of CD8 T cells in ankylosing spondylitis. TCRdb fed the 5' RACE reads into MiXCR, producing one record per CDR3 protein. The sample lists 250,000 to 300,000 distinct CDR3 sequences, 15% to 20% seen once, with roughly 8% in the top ten. Specimen: blood, either unsorted or a sorted T cell fraction (not recorded which). The receptors come from a male donor with ankylosing spondylitis or in good health (not recorded which). The CDR3 runs from the conserved cysteine through the conserved F or W. D genes are given only for firm matches. The listing skips clone size in some rows; elsewhere it reads once, few, many or a size class.

v_call	d_call	clone_size	cdr3_length	j_call	cdr3_aa	cdr3_nt
TRBV3-1	-	-	11	TRBJ1-2	CASSQAGGYTF	TGTGCCAGCAGCCAAGCAGGTGGCTACACCTTC
TRBV7-6	-	many	16	TRBJ2-3	CASSPLAAPSTDTQYF	TGTGCCAGCAGCCCGCTAGCTGCGCCTAGCACAGATACGCAGTATTTT
TRBV10-3	-	few	15	TRBJ1-6	CAISESIDRNSPLHF	TGTGCCATCAGTGAGTCGATTGACAGAAATTCACCCCTCCACTTT
TRBV30	TRBD2	-	14	TRBJ2-1	CAWLLAGGNNEQFF	TGTGCCTGGCTACTAGCGGGAGGAAACAATGAGCAGTTCTTC
TRBV20-1	TRBD1	-	15	TRBJ1-5	CSAMGTGITNQPQHF	TGCAGTGCTATGGGGACAGGGATTACCAATCAGCCCCAGCATTTT
TRBV20-1	TRBD1	-	14	TRBJ2-1	CSARGGQGFDEQFF	TGCAGTGCTAGAGGGGGACAGGGCTTCGATGAGCAGTTCTTC
TRBV4-1	TRBD1	few	16	TRBJ2-2	CASSQAPGGDTGELFF	TGCGCCAGCAGCCAAGCCCCAGGGGGCGACACCGGGGAGCTGTTTTTT
TRBV7-3	TRBD1	-	15	TRBJ2-1	CASSLYGTGDNEQFF	TGTGCCAGCAGCTTATACGGGACAGGGGACAATGAGCAGTTCTTC
TRBV11-2	-	-	13	TRBJ2-1	CASSPRELNEQFF	TGTGCCAGCAGCCCCCGGGAGTTGAATGAGCAGTTCTTC
TRBV12-3/TRBV12-4	-	few	13	TRBJ2-3	CATRLRFTDTQYF	TGTGCCACCAGACTACGGTTCACAGATACGCAGTATTTT
TRBV20-1	-	-	15	TRBJ1-6	CSAAVQSSYNSPLHF	TGCAGTGCTGCGGTCCAGAGCTCCTATAATTCACCCCTCCACTTT
TRBV12-3/TRBV12-4	-	few	13	TRBJ2-2	CASSPLSGGELFF	TGTGCCAGCAGCCCTCTCAGTGGCGGGGAGCTGTTTTTT
TRBV9	-	few	15	TRBJ2-2	CASSVGGTNTGELFF	TGTGCCAGCAGCGTAGGGGGTACGAACACCGGGGAGCTGTTTTTT
TRBV27	-	few	14	TRBJ1-2	CASSVQGNLDGYTF	TGTGCCAGCAGTGTACAGGGAAACTTGGATGGCTACACCTTC
TRBV19	TRBD2	-	15	TRBJ2-1	CATTEAGLAGNEQFF	TGTGCCACCACCGAGGCGGGACTAGCTGGAAATGAGCAGTTCTTC
TRBV6-5	TRBD1	few	16	TRBJ2-3	CASSYGVTGGTDTQYF	TGTGCCAGCAGTTACGGGGTCACAGGGGGCACAGATACGCAGTATTTT
TRBV6-1	-	-	15	TRBJ1-2	CASSIAAGRDYGYTF	TGTGCCAGCAGTATCGCCGCCGGGAGGGACTATGGCTACACCTTC
TRBV28	-	few	12	TRBJ1-5	CASSWGEEPQHF	TGTGCCAGCAGTTGGGGGGAGGAGCCCCAGCATTTT
TRBV12-3/TRBV12-4	TRBD1	few	14	TRBJ2-4	CASSLQGASNIQYF	TGTGCCAGCAGTCTACAGGGGGCATCGAACATTCAGTACTTC
TRBV5-1	-	-	13	TRBJ2-1	CASSLPTYNEQFF	TGCGCCAGCAGCTTGCCCACCTACAATGAGCAGTTCTTC
TRBV7-9	-	-	16	TRBJ1-5	CASSTSGGNSNQPQHF	TGTGCCAGCAGCACATCCGGAGGGAATAGCAATCAGCCCCAGCATTTT
TRBV9	-	-	14	TRBJ2-3	CASSVMGGTDTQYF	TGTGCCAGCAGCGTAATGGGGGGCACAGATACGCAGTATTTT
TRBV28	TRBD2	-	14	TRBJ2-5	CASNDGLAQETQYF	TGTGCCAGCAACGATGGACTAGCCCAAGAGACCCAGTACTTC
TRBV5-1	-	few	15	TRBJ2-1	CASSLQPDSYNEQFF	TGCGCCAGCAGCTTGCAACCAGACTCCTACAATGAGCAGTTCTTC
TRBV6-1	-	-	14	TRBJ2-1	CASRRDSSYNEQFF	TGTGCCAGCAGAAGGGACTCCTCCTACAATGAGCAGTTCTTC
TRBV12-3/TRBV12-4	TRBD1	few	15	TRBJ2-5	CASSTGDRVGETQYF	TGTGCCAGCAGTACCGGGGACAGGGTTGGAGAGACCCAGTACTTC
TRBV5-4	-	few	14	TRBJ2-4	CASSLVGSKNIQYF	TGTGCCAGCAGCTTGGTAGGCAGCAAAAACATTCAGTACTTC
TRBV6-4	TRBD1	few	15	TRBJ2-1	CASSDSTGGRNEQFF	TGTGCCAGCAGTGACTCAACAGGGGGACGAAATGAGCAGTTCTTC
TRBV20-1	TRBD1	few	12	TRBJ2-1	CSASLRQGRQFF	TGCAGTGCTAGCCTGAGACAGGGGAGGCAGTTCTTC
TRBV4-2	TRBD2	-	15	TRBJ2-1	CASSQVGGGYNERFF	TGTGCCAGCAGCCAAGTGGGCGGGGGATACAATGAGCGGTTCTTC
TRBV5-1	TRBD2	-	16	TRBJ2-1	CASSLFGTTPYNEQFF	TGCGCCAGCAGCTTGTTTGGGACTACCCCCTACAATGAGCAGTTCTTC
TRBV20-1	-	few	14	TRBJ2-2	CSASQGCDTGELFF	TGCAGTGCTAGCCAAGGTTGTGACACCGGGGAGCTGTTTTTT
TRBV5-1	TRBD2	many	15	TRBJ2-3	CASSWASGSTDTQYF	TGCGCCAGCAGCTGGGCTAGCGGGTCAACAGATACGCAGTATTTT
TRBV6-1	-	once	15	TRBJ1-1	CASSANRDAVTEAFF	TGTGCCAGCAGTGCCAACCGGGACGCAGTTACTGAAGCTTTCTTT
TRBV24-1	-	few	15	TRBJ1-5	CATSEDSYSNQPQHF	TGTGCCACCAGTGAGGACAGTTATAGCAATCAGCCCCAGCATTTT
TRBV24-1	-	few	14	TRBJ2-5	CATSEGQGIETQYF	TGTGCCACCAGTGAGGGGCAGGGGATAGAGACCCAGTACTTC
TRBV19	-	-	16	TRBJ1-5	CASTRGRDYGNQPQHF	TGTGCCAGTACCCGCGGCAGGGACTATGGCAATCAGCCCCAGCATTTT
TRBV29-1	-	-	13	TRBJ2-2	CSVRGPIPGELFF	TGCAGCGTTCGGGGGCCCATCCCCGGGGAGCTGTTTTTT
TRBV27	TRBD1	-	15	TRBJ1-5	CASSLLKGAGQPQHF	TGTGCCAGCAGTTTGTTAAAGGGGGCGGGTCAGCCCCAGCATTTT
TRBV28	-	few	13	TRBJ2-2	CAIRQGGDGELFF	TGTGCCATCCGACAGGGAGGGGACGGGGAGCTGTTTTTT
TRBV5-1	-	few	16	TRBJ1-2	CASSTQAGGYGYGYTF	TGCGCCAGCAGCACCCAGGCGGGGGGCTACGGCTATGGCTACACCTTC
TRBV20-1	TRBD2	-	14	TRBJ2-2	CSAPRTSSTGELFF	TGCAGTGCCCCTCGGACTAGCTCCACCGGGGAGCTGTTTTTT
TRBV3-1	-	-	14	TRBJ1-2	CASSQDAVREGYTF	TGTGCCAGCAGCCAAGATGCGGTAAGAGAAGGCTACACCTTC
TRBV29-1	-	-	13	TRBJ1-5	CSVDFGYGQPQHF	TGCAGCGTTGATTTTGGGTACGGTCAGCCCCAGCATTTT
TRBV19	TRBD2	-	13	TRBJ2-1	CASDSGDHNEQFF	TGTGCCAGTGATAGCGGGGACCACAATGAGCAGTTCTTC
TRBV12-3/TRBV12-4	-	-	12	TRBJ2-1	CASSPAVHEQFF	TGTGCCAGCAGCCCCGCGGTGCATGAGCAGTTCTTC
TRBV5-5	-	few	14	TRBJ1-5	CASSLEYSNQPQHF	TGTGCCAGCAGCTTGGAATATAGCAATCAGCCCCAGCATTTT
TRBV5-1	-	-	16	TRBJ2-3	CASSPAGGRPSDTQYF	TGCGCCAGCAGCCCCGCCGGGGGGCGTCCATCGGATACGCAGTATTTT
TRBV20-1	-	-	16	TRBJ1-2	CSARGGEAGSSGGYTF	TGCAGTGCTAGAGGGGGGGAGGCGGGTAGTTCGGGAGGCTACACCTTC
TRBV12-3/TRBV12-4	TRBD2	few	16	TRBJ2-2	CASSGLAGANTGELFF	TGTGCCAGCAGCGGACTAGCGGGGGCGAACACCGGGGAGCTGTTTTTT
TRBV19	TRBD1	few	15	TRBJ2-3	CASSRQGLPRDTQYF	TGTGCCAGTAGTAGACAGGGGCTACCCCGAGATACGCAGTATTTT
TRBV15	-	-	13	TRBJ1-1	CATSPNWSTEAFF	TGTGCCACCAGCCCGAATTGGAGCACTGAAGCTTTCTTT
TRBV7-3	-	many	13	TRBJ2-3	CASSPRPTDTQYF	TGTGCCAGCAGCCCGAGGCCCACAGATACGCAGTATTTT